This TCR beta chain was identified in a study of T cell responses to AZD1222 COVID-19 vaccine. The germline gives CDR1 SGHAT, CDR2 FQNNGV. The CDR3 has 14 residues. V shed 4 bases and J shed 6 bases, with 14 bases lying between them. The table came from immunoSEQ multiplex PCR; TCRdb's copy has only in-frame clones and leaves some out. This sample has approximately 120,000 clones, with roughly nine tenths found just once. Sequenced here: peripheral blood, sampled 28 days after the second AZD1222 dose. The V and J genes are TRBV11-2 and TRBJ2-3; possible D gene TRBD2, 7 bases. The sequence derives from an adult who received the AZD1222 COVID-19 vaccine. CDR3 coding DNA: TGTGCCAGCAGCTACAGGGACGGGGGGGATACGCAGTATTTT. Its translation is CASSYRDGGDTQYF.